The clone carrying this TCR beta chain was counted many times. Via MiXCR, TCRdb re-called the PCR reads, giving one row per CDR3 protein. The sample shows some 650,000 distinct CDR3 sequences, just under 20% of them seen only once. The data belong to a study of molecular identifiers for immune sequencing clone quantification. The germline V gene encodes CDR1 ENHRY and CDR2 SYGVKD. Between the trimmed V and J ends, which lost 3 bases and 2 bases, there was a span of 8 bases. There are 13 residues in the CDR3. This chain uses TRBV10-3 with TRBJ2-7; maybe TRBD2 (5 bases). This sequence was found in a human donor in good health. Some libraries in this study had Jurkat cell RNA spiked in. Material for sequencing was naive CD8+ T cells from blood, with Jurkat cell RNA spiked in. Indicated subset: FACS-sorted CD8+CD4-CCR7+CD45RA+ naive T cells. The CDR3 DNA reads as TGTGCCATCAGTGATACGAGGGCCTACGAGCAGTACTTC. It is translated as CAISDTRAYEQYF.